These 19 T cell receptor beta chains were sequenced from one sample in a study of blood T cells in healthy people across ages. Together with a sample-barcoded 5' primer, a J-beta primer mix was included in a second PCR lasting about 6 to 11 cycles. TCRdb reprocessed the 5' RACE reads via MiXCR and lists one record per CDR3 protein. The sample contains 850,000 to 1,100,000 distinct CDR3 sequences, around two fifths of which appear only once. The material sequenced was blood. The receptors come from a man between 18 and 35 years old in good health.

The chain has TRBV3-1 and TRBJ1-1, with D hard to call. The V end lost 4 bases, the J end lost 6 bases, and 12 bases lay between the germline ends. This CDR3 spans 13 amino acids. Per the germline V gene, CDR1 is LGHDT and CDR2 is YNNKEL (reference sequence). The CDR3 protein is CASSRSGGAEAFF. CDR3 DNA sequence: TGTGCCAGCAGCCGGTCGGGTGGGGCTGAAGCTTTCTTT. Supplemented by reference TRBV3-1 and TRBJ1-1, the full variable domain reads DTAVSQTPKYLVTQMGNDKSIKCEQNLGHDTMYWYKQDSKKFLKIMFSYNNKELIINETVPNRFSPKSPDKAHLNLHINSLELGDSAVYFCASSRSGGAEAFFGQGTRLTVV.

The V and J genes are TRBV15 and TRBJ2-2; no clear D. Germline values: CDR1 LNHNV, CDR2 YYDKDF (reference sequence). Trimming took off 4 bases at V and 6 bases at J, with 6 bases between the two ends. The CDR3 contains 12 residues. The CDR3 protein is CATSKLAGELFF. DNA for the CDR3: TGTGCCACCAGCAAGTTGGCCGGGGAGCTGTTTTTT.

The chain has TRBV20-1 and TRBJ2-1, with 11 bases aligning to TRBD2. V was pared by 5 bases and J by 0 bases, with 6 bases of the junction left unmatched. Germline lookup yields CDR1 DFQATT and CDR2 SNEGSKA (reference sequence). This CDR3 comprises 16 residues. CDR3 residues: CSAQRLAGLSYNEQFF. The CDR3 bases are TGCAGTGCTCAGCGACTAGCGGGGCTCTCCTACAATGAGCAGTTCTTC.

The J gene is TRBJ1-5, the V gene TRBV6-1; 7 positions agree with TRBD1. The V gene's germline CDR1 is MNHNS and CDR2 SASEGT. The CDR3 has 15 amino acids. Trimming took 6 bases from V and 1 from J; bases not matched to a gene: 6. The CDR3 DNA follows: TGTGCCAGCAGCGACGGACAGGTGAGCAATCAGCCCCAGCATTTT. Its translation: CASSDGQVSNQPQHF.

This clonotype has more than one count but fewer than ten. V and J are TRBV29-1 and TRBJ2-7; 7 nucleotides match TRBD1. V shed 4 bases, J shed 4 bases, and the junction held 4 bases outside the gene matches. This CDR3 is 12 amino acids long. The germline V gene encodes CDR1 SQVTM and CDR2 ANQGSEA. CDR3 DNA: TGCAGCGTTGCCCCGACAGGGTACGAGCAGTACTTC. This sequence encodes CSVAPTGYEQYF.

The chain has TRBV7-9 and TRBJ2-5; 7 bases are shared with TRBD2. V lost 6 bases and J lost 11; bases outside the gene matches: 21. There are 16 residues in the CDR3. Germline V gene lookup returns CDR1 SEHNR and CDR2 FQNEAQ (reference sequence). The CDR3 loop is CASRRPPGLRNNEQYF. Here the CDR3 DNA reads TGTGCCAGCAGACGACCACCGGGACTAAGGAACAATGAGCAGTACTTC.

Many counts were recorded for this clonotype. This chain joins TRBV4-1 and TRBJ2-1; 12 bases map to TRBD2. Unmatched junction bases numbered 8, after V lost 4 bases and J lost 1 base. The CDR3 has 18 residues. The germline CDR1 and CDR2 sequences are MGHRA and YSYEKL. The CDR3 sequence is CASSLLAGGSASYNEQFF. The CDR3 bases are TGCGCCAGCAGCCTACTAGCGGGGGGCTCCGCGTCCTACAATGAGCAGTTCTTC.

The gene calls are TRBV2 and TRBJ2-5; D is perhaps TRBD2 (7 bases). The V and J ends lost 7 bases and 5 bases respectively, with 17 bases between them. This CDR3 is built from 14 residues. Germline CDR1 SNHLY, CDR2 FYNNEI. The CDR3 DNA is TGTGCCAGCATGGGAGGGGGGACGTACGAGACCCAGTACTTC. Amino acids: CASMGGGTYETQYF.

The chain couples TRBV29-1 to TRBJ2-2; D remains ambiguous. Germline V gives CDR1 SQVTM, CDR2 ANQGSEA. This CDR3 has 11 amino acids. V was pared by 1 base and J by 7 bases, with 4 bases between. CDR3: CSVEVDGELFF. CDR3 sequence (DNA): TGCAGCGTTGAAGTGGACGGGGAGCTGTTTTTT.

The CDR3, as DNA: TGCAGTGCTGCAGGGCGGCAGCCCCAGCATTTT. This gives the protein CSAAGRQPQHF. The chain links TRBV20-1 to TRBJ1-5, with a weak D call TRBD1 (5 bases). CDR3 size: 11 residues. Trimming stripped 5 bases from V and 7 bases from J, with 9 bases between. CDR1 and CDR2 from the germline V gene are DFQATT and SNEGSKA (reference sequence).

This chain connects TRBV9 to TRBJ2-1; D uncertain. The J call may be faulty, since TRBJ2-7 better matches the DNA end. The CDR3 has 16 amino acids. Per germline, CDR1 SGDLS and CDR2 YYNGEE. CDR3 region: CASSVGKGSSYNEQYF. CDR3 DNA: TGTGCCAGCAGCGTAGGTAAGGGTAGCTCCTACAATGAGCAGTACTTC.

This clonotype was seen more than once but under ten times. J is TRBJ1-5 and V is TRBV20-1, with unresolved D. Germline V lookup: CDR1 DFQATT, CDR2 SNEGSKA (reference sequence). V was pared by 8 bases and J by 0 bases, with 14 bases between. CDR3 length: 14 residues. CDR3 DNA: TGCAGTCTCACCAGTCGTAATAGCAATCAGCCCCAGCATTTT. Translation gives CSLTSRNSNQPQHF.

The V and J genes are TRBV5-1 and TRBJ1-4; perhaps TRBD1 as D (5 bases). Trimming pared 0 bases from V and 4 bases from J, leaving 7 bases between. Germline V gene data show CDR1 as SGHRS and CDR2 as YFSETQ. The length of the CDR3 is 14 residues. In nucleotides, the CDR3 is TGCGCCAGCAGCTTGGCAGGGTATAATGAAAAACTGTTTTTT. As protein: CASSLAGYNEKLFF.

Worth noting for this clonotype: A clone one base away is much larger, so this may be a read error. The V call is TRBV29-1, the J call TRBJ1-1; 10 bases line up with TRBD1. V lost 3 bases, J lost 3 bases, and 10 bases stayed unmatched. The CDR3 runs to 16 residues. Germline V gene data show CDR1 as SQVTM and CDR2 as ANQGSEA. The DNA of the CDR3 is TGCAGCGTTGATGCGGGACAGGGGACTTGGGACACTGAAGCTTTCTTT. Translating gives CSVDAGQGTWDTEAFF. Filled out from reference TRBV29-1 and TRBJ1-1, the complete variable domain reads SAVISQKPSRDICQRGTSLTIQCQVDSQVTMMFWYRQQPGQSLTLIATANQGSEATYESGFVIDKFPISRPNLTFSTLTVSNMSPEDSSIYLCSVDAGQGTWDTEAFFGQGTRLTVV.

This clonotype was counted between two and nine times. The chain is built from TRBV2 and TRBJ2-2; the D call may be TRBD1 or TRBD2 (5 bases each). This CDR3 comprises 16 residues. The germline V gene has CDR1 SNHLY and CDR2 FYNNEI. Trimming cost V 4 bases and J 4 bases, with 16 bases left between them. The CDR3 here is CASSVLGGLGTGELFF. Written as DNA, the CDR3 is TGTGCCAGCAGTGTTCTTGGGGGTTTGGGCACCGGGGAGCTGTTTTTT. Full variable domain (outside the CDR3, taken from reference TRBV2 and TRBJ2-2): EPEVTQTPSHQVTQMGQEVILRCVPISNHLYFYWYRQILGQKVEFLVSFYNNEISEKSEIFDDQFSVERPDGSNFTLKIRSTKLEDSAMYFCASSVLGGLGTGELFFGEGSRLTVL.

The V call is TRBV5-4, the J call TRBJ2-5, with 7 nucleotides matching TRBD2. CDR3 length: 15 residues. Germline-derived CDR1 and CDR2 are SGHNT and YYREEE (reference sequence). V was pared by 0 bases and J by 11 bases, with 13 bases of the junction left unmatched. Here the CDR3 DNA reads TGTGCCAGCAGCTTGGATGTCCGGGACTATGAAGAGCAGTACTTC. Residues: CASSLDVRDYEEQYF.

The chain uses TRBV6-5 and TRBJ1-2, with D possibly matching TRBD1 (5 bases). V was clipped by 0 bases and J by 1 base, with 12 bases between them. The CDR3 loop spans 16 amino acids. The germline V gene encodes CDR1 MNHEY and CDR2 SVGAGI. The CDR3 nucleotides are TGTGCCAGCAGTTACTCGATCCATGGGGGTAACTATGGCTACACCTTC. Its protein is CASSYSIHGGNYGYTF.

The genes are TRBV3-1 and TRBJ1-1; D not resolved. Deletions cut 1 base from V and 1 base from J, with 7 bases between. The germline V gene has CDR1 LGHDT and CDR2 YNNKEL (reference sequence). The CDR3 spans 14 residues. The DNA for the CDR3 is TGTGCCAGCAGCCAAGGACCTGAGAACACTGAAGCTTTCTTT. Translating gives CASSQGPENTEAFF. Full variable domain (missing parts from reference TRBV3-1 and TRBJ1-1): DTAVSQTPKYLVTQMGNDKSIKCEQNLGHDTMYWYKQDSKKFLKIMFSYNNKELIINETVPNRFSPKSPDKAHLNLHINSLELGDSAVYFCASSQGPENTEAFFGQGTRLTVV.

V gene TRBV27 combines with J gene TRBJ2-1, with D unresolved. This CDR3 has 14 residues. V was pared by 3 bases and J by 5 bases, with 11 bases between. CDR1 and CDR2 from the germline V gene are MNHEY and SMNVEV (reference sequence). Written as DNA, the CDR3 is TGTGCCAGCAGTTTGATCGAGGTTAACAATGAGCAGTTCTTC. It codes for CASSLIEVNNEQFF.